This TCR beta chain comes out of a study of T cell repertoires in cytomegalovirus infection. About the study: CMV infection together with matching HLA type was indicated by public TCR beta signatures. Broader study findings: Ex vivo responses were dominated by HLA-C-restricted CMV-specific TCR beta clonotypes.

A word on this clonotype: The antigen remains undetermined.

The length of the CDR3 is 13 residues. The germline gives CDR1 SGHRS, CDR2 YFSETQ. Trimming shortened V by 4 bases and J by 3 bases, and 10 bases separated the two germline ends. From the reads, TCRdb called clonotypes with MiXCR, one entry per CDR3 protein. The table has 350,000 to 500,000 distinct CDR3 sequences, roughly 30% seen once. The chain combines TRBV5-1 with TRBJ1-1, with D perhaps TRBD1 (6 bases). The clonotype was recovered from a human donor in good health (CMV status not recorded). Some clones in this sample may be carry-over from other donors' samples. The sequencing input was PBMCs. DNA for the CDR3: TGCGCCAGCAGCCGGGACATTGACACTGAAGCTTTCTTT. It specifies CASSRDIDTEAFF.